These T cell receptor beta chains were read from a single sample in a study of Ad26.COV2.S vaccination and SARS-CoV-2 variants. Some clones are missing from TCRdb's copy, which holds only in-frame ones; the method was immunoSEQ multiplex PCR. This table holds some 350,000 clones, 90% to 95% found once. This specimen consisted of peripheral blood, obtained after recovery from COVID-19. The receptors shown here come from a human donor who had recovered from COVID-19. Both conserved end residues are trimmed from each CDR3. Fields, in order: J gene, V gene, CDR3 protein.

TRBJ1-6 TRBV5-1 ASSFSYGGSDSPLH
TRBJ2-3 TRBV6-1 ASSEGSSPSTDTQY
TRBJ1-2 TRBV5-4 ASSSTKGNYGYT
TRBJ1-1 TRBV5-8 ASSLGRESSYTEAF
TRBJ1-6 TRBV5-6 ASSSSGGQFNSPLH
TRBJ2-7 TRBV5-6 ASSLGLEITRAYEQY
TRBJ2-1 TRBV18 ASSPLDRVNEQF
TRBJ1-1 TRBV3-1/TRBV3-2 ASSQDLGGAGEAF
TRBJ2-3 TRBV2 ASSEAGGWADTQY
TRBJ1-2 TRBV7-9 ASSFGGPGGGYT
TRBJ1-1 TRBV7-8 ASSLRGRVDTEAF
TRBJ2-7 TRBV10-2 ASSETLAGGYEQY
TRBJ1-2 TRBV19 ASVPPGLPNYGYT
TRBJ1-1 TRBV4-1 ASSQGWGVDTEAF
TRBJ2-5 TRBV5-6 ASSSPGLAGLQETQY
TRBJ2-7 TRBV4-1 ASSQERPYEQY
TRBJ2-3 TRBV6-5 ASSYPRGGGPDTQY
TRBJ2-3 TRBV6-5 ASSYSGGTDTQY
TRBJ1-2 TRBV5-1 ASSLQESNGYT
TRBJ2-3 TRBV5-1 ASSLELTDTQY
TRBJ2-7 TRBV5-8 ASGRGGLSYEQY
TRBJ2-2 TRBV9 ASSGPHSADPVRGELF
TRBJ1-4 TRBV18 ASSPFDGEKLF
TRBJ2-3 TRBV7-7 ASSQLAGASTDTQY
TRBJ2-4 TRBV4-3 ASSQGGKDIQY
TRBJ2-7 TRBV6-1 ASSKETGGAVYEQY
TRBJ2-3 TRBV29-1 SVDSGSTDTQY
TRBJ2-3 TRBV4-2 ASSQDDLAGAQSYTDTQY
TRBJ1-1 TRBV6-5 ASSRDTEAF
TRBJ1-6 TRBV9 ASSGPYNSPLH
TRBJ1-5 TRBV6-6 ASAKGQGGQPQH
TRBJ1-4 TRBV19 ASSEQGAANEKLF
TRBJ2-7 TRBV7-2 ASSLQGKFYEQY
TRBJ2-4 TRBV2 ASSEGYRAKNIQY
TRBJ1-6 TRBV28 ASSSPGDSPLH
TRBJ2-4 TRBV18 ASSDYSERIQY
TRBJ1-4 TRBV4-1 ASSQSVEAKEKLF
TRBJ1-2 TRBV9 ASSGSTYGYT
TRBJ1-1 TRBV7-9 ASTKDTLNTEAF
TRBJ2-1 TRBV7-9 ASSDAYNEQF